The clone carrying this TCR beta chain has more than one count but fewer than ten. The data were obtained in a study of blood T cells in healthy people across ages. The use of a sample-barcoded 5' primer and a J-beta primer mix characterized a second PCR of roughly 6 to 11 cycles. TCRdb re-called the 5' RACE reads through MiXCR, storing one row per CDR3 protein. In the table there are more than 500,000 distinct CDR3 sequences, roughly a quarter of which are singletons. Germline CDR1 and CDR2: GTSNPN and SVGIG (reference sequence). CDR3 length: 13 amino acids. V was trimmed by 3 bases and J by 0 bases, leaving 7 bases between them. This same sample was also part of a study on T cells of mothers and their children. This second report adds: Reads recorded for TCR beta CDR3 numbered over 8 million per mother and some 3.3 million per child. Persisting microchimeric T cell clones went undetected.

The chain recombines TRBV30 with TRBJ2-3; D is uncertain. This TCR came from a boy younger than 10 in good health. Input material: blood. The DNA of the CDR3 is TGTGCCTGGAGCGAACGTAGCACAGATACGCAGTATTTT. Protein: CAWSERSTDTQYF.